Each of the 27 T cell receptor beta chains below was sequenced from the same sample in a study of blood T cell repertoires in COVID-19. The data were produced by immunoSEQ multiplex PCR, yet TCRdb's version contains in-frame clones alone and is incomplete. The sample has around 430,000 clones; 88% are singletons. Material for sequencing was peripheral blood. Source of these receptors: a woman aged 50 to 65 with COVID-19, enrolled during active disease.

This chain uses TRBV7-6 with TRBJ2-2; tentatively, D is TRBD2 (7 bases). The CDR3 loop spans 15 amino acids. The germline gives CDR1 SGHVS, CDR2 FNYEAQ. Trimming pared 2 bases from V and 6 bases from J, leaving 13 bases between. The CDR3 DNA follows: TGTGCCAGCAGCTTAAATCCGGGGGGCGCCGGGGAGCTGTTTTTT. This sequence encodes CASSLNPGGAGELFF.

This clone was observed a handful of times. The chain links TRBV2 to TRBJ1-6; tentative D call: TRBD1 (5 bases). The length of the CDR3 is 16 residues. The germline V gene has CDR1 SNHLY and CDR2 FYNNEI. V was trimmed by 0 bases and J by 6 bases, leaving 12 bases between them. CDR3 sequence: CASSEALAGSNSPLHF. CDR3 nucleotide sequence: TGTGCCAGCAGTGAAGCGTTGGCAGGGTCTAATTCACCCCTCCACTTT.

This chain joins TRBV6-1 and TRBJ1-2; D ambiguous. The CDR3 totals 15 residues. The germline CDR1 and CDR2 sequences are MNHNS and SASEGT. V shed 3 bases and J shed 7 bases, with 18 bases lying between them. CDR3 in amino acids: CASSDAFTLRSGYTF. CDR3 coding DNA: TGTGCCAGCAGTGACGCATTCACCCTCCGGAGTGGCTACACCTTC.

This clone was picked up a small number of times. V is TRBV4-2 and J is TRBJ1-1; a weak D match, TRBD1 (6 bases). Per the germline V gene, CDR1 is LGHNA and CDR2 is YNFKEQ. Trimming shortened V by 0 bases and J by 5 bases, and 7 bases separated the two germline ends. The CDR3 has 13 residues. In DNA form, the CDR3 reads TGTGCCAGCAGCCAAGATACAGGGACTGAAGCTTTCTTT. Its translation is CASSQDTGTEAFF.

The rearrangement uses TRBV2 and TRBJ2-4; D might be TRBD1 (6 bases). CDR3 length: 15 residues. The germline CDR1 and CDR2 sequences are SNHLY and FYNNEI. Trimming cost V 7 bases and J 3 bases, with 16 bases left between them. The CDR3, as DNA: TGTGCCAGCACCCAAATACAGGGAGTCAAAAACATTCAGTACTTC. It yields the protein CASTQIQGVKNIQYF.

The rearrangement joins TRBV30 to TRBJ1-1; 7 positions match TRBD1. The CDR3 is 14 residues long. V was pared by 7 bases and J by 4 bases, with 12 bases of the junction left unmatched. Germline CDR1 reads GTSNPN; CDR2 reads SVGIG (reference sequence). CDR3 loop: CALRQGLSFTEAFF. CDR3 bases: TGTGCCTTACGACAGGGCCTTAGTTTCACTGAAGCTTTCTTT.

V gene TRBV12-5 combines with J gene TRBJ1-2, with 8 bases fitting TRBD1. Per germline, CDR1 LGHNT and CDR2 FRNRAP. V was pared by 4 bases and J by 1 base, with 8 bases of the junction left unmatched. This CDR3 contains 16 residues. The CDR3 sequence: CASGSLDRDGNYGYTF. The CDR3 DNA reads TGTGCTAGTGGTTCGCTGGACAGGGACGGTAACTATGGCTACACCTTC.

J is TRBJ1-2 and V is TRBV27; 10 positions match TRBD1. Germline CDR1 and CDR2: MNHEY and SMNVEV (reference sequence). This CDR3 comprises 13 residues. V dropped 6 bases and J dropped 12; count of bases not matched to a gene: 10. The CDR3 DNA reads as TGTGCCAGCAGAGAGACAGGGGGCGCGAGGGACACCTTC. Its translation is CASRETGGARDTF.

The chain couples TRBV28 to TRBJ1-1, with 9 positions matching TRBD1. Trimming removed 5 bases from V and 3 bases from J; junction bases left unmatched: 10. The CDR3 covers 16 residues. Germline CDR1 and CDR2: MDHEN and SYDVKM. CDR3: CASSLTGGAGDTEAFF. CDR3 DNA: TGTGCCAGCAGTCTTACAGGGGGCGCTGGGGACACTGAAGCTTTCTTT.

The rearrangement joins TRBV2 to TRBJ2-1; 7 nucleotides match TRBD1. Germline V CDR1 and CDR2: SNHLY, FYNNEI. V was pared by 5 bases and J by 0 bases, with 10 bases of the junction left unmatched. The CDR3 is made up of 17 amino acids. CDR3 residues: CASSYRGRSSSYNEQFF. CDR3 nucleotides: TGTGCCAGCAGTTACAGGGGCCGATCTTCCTCCTACAATGAGCAGTTCTTC.

The chain combines TRBV24-1 with TRBJ1-2; D gene unclear. The CDR3 has 13 amino acids. The V gene's germline CDR1 is KGHDR and CDR2 SFDVKD. V was cut by 5 bases and J by 6 bases, with 12 bases left in between. CDR3 in DNA: TGTGCCACCAGTGCGTGGGGAGGAAATGGCTACACCTTC. Translating it yields CATSAWGGNGYTF.

As DNA, the CDR3 is TGTGCCATCAGCGCCGTTACGGGGAATTCACCCCTCCACTTT. Its protein is CAISAVTGNSPLHF. The chain recombines TRBV10-3 with TRBJ1-6, with D uncertain. Germline V gene sequence: CDR1 ENHRY, CDR2 SYGVKD. The germline V and J ends were trimmed by 6 bases and 7 bases, with 13 bases remaining between them. There are 14 residues in the CDR3.

The V call is TRBV6-5, the J call TRBJ2-7, with TRBD1 matching over 7 bases. Germline V gene data show CDR1 as MNHEY and CDR2 as SVGAGI. Losses at the gene ends were 6 bases for V and 6 bases for J; bases not matched to a gene: 8. This CDR3 has 13 residues. This chain's CDR3 is CASRNRGPGEQYF. The CDR3 DNA follows: TGTGCCAGCAGGAACAGGGGTCCCGGCGAGCAGTACTTC.

The chain carries TRBV19 and TRBJ1-5; TRBD1 agrees at 8 bases. Germline V gene lookup returns CDR1 LNHDA and CDR2 SQIVND (reference sequence). This CDR3 has 14 amino acids. V gave up 5 bases and J gave up 5 bases; unmatched junction bases: 5. CDR3 amino acids: CASSLDRAYQPQHF. The DNA of the CDR3 is TGTGCCAGTAGTCTGGACAGGGCCTATCAGCCCCAGCATTTT.

V usage is TRBV2 and J usage is TRBJ1-2; TRBD1 matches 8 bases. The CDR3 is 11 amino acids. From germline, CDR1 is SNHLY and CDR2 FYNNEI. Losses at the gene ends were 6 bases for V and 6 bases for J; bases not matched to a gene: 0. The CDR3 region has the DNA TGTGCCAGCAGGACAGGGGATGGCTACACCTTC. This codes for CASRTGDGYTF.

The chain links TRBV3-1 (or the pseudogene TRBV3-2) to TRBJ2-2; 7 bases are shared with TRBD1. V lost 2 bases and J lost 6; bases outside the gene matches: 6. The CDR3 has 15 residues. Germline CDR1 is LGHDT and CDR2 is YNNKEL (reference sequence). The CDR3: CASSQRMRGPGELFF. As DNA, the CDR3 is TGTGCCAGCAGCCAAAGAATGAGGGGGCCCGGGGAGCTGTTTTTT.

V gene TRBV30 combines with J gene TRBJ1-5, with unresolved D. There are 11 residues in the CDR3. Germline V gene sequence: CDR1 GTSNPN, CDR2 SVGIG (reference sequence). Trimming stripped 0 bases from V and 9 bases from J, with 6 bases between. The CDR3 coding sequence is TGTGCCTGGAGTGTACGGGGGCCCCAGCATTTT. This sequence encodes CAWSVRGPQHF.

V and J are TRBV29-1 and TRBJ2-5; D unclear. The germline V gene has CDR1 SQVTM and CDR2 ANQGSEA. V lost 1 base, J lost 2 bases, and 2 bases lay in between. CDR3 size: 11 residues. DNA for the CDR3: TGCAGCGTTGAAGCTCAAGAGACCCAGTACTTC. Protein: CSVEAQETQYF.

This clone was seen just once. The V gene is TRBV30, the J gene TRBJ1-1; D possibly corresponds to TRBD1 (5 bases). V lost 0 bases, J lost 3 bases, and 11 bases lay in between. From germline, CDR1 is GTSNPN and CDR2 SVGIG (reference sequence). The CDR3 spans 14 residues. The CDR3 spells CAWSVTGAYTEAFF. Here the CDR3 DNA reads TGTGCCTGGAGTGTAACAGGCGCTTACACTGAAGCTTTCTTT.

This chain joins TRBV19 and TRBJ2-2, with D unresolved. Per the germline V gene, CDR1 is LNHDA and CDR2 is SQIVND (reference sequence). V lost 9 bases and J 6 bases, leaving 14 bases between the germline ends. This CDR3 contains 13 residues. CDR3 sequence (DNA): TGTGCCAGCTGCTGGTCGGTTGCCGGGGAGCTGTTTTTT. Amino acid sequence: CASCWSVAGELFF.

V is TRBV24-1 and J is TRBJ2-7, with TRBD1 matching 10 bases. The junction had 8 bases not matched to a gene; V was cut back by 7 bases and J by 3 bases. Germline loops: CDR1 KGHDR, CDR2 SFDVKD. This CDR3 region has 15 residues. The CDR3 loop is CATSSPGDRGYEQYF. The CDR3 nucleotides read TGTGCCACCAGCTCCCCCGGGGACAGGGGCTACGAGCAGTACTTC.

This clone has only one observation. This sequence joins TRBV5-5 and TRBJ2-1; TRBD2 agrees at 8 bases. J gave up 2 bases and V 5 bases, and 9 bases lay outside the gene matches. This CDR3 spans 16 amino acids. CDR1 is SGHKS and CDR2 is YYEKEE in the germline V gene (reference sequence). The CDR3: CASRDPRGGAYNEQFF. CDR3 coding DNA: TGTGCCAGCAGGGACCCCCGGGGGGGGGCCTACAATGAGCAGTTCTTC.

This chain joins TRBV19 and TRBJ2-7; D unclear. Germline V gene lookup returns CDR1 LNHDA and CDR2 SQIVND (reference sequence). With 5 bases removed from V and 4 bases from J, the gap between germline ends came to 15 bases. The CDR3 length is 14 residues. CDR3 nucleotides: TGTGCCAGTAGTCTCGATAGACCGGGTTACGAGCAGTACTTC. Its translation: CASSLDRPGYEQYF.

The CDR3 spells CAWSPDRRYGYTF. CDR3 coding DNA: TGTGCCTGGAGCCCGGACAGGCGCTATGGCTACACCTTC. V usage is TRBV30 and J usage is TRBJ1-2; TRBD1 matches 7 bases. V was clipped by 3 bases and J by 4 bases; unmatched bases: 5. CDR1 and CDR2 from the germline V gene are GTSNPN and SVGIG (reference sequence). The CDR3 consists of 13 residues.

The chain has TRBV6-2 or TRBV6-3 and TRBJ1-1; no clear D. CDR1 is MNHEY, CDR2 SVGEGT, per germline. The CDR3 totals 13 residues. V gave up 6 bases and J gave up 3 bases, with 11 bases separating them. CDR3 residues: CASSRMRDTEAFF. The CDR3 DNA follows: TGTGCCAGCAGCCGGATGAGGGACACTGAAGCTTTCTTT.

The V and J genes are TRBV7-3 and TRBJ1-1, with a weak D call TRBD1 (5 bases). Trimming removed 2 bases from V and 0 bases from J, with 10 bases in between. Looked up from germline, CDR1 is SGHTA and CDR2 is FQGTGA. The CDR3 runs 15 residues. The CDR3 bases are TGTGCCAGCAGCTTATCTGGGGGGATGAACACTGAAGCTTTCTTT. Translating it yields CASSLSGGMNTEAFF.

The table lists this clone with a count of one. The CDR3 here is CASSQVTGASYAFF. The CDR3 DNA follows: TGTGCCAGCAGCCAAGTCACAGGTGCGTCCTACGCTTTCTTT. The chain is built from TRBV14 and TRBJ1-1; D may be TRBD1 (5 bases). The germline V gene encodes CDR1 SGHDN and CDR2 FVKESK. The CDR3 has 14 residues. Trimming pared 1 base from V and 11 bases from J, leaving 17 bases between.